A selection of T cell receptor beta chains follows, all from one sample in a study of a mutant IDH1 vaccine in newly diagnosed glioma. Using immunoSEQ multiplex PCR, the repertoire was profiled, and TCRdb retains in-frame clones only, with some absent. In the table there are around 50,000 clones, 90% of which are singletons. No antigens are known for them. The source material was PBMCs, sampled from a glioma patient whose treatment included an IDH1 peptide vaccine. All receptors derive from a middle-aged woman with glioma. Each CDR3 is given with its conserved first and last residue. D genes are given only for firm matches. Not all rows give a size; the values are once, few, many and, for expanded clones, a class.

17,TRBJ2-7,NA,NA,TRBV5-1,CASSLPRIPGPSYEQYF,TGCGCCAGCAGCTTGCCCCGCATCCCCGGGCCCTCCTACGAGCAGTACTTC
13,TRBJ2-3,NA,NA,TRBV6-6,CASRGRSSDTQYF,TGTGCCAGCCGAGGCCGTAGCTCAGATACGCAGTATTTT
16,TRBJ1-1,TRBD1,NA,TRBV7-2,CASSLDLDRGGTEAFF,TGTGCCAGCAGCTTAGATCTGGACAGGGGAGGCACTGAAGCTTTCTTT
14,TRBJ1-5,TRBD1,once,TRBV4-2,CASSQDRTGQPQHF,TGTGCCAGCAGCCAAGACCGGACAGGTCAGCCCCAGCATTTT
18,TRBJ2-2,TRBD1,NA,TRBV13,CASSLPLTGPTPTGELFF,TGTGCCAGCAGCTTACCTTTGACAGGGCCCACTCCGACCGGGGAGCTGTTTTTT
15,TRBJ1-2,NA,NA,TRBV7-2,CASSPDPGRSYGYTF,TGTGCCAGCAGCCCTGATCCGGGGCGGAGCTATGGCTACACCTTC
15,TRBJ2-1,NA,once,TRBV10-2,CASSDPGRRWNEQFF,TGCGCCAGCAGTGACCCGGGGAGGAGGTGGAATGAGCAGTTCTTC
15,TRBJ1-2,TRBD1,NA,TRBV4-2,CASSLTTGANYGYTF,TGTGCCAGCAGCCTGACGACAGGGGCGAACTATGGCTACACCTTC
13,TRBJ2-2,NA,NA,TRBV6-5,CASSYIETGELFF,TGTGCCAGCAGTTACATAGAGACCGGGGAGCTGTTTTTT
16,TRBJ2-1,NA,once,TRBV10-3,CAISERDNSGGNEQFF,TGTGCCATCAGTGAGAGGGACAATTCTGGGGGCAATGAGCAGTTCTTC
13,TRBJ2-7,NA,NA,TRBV28,CASSLGEYYEQYF,TGTGCCAGCAGTTTAGGGGAGTACTACGAGCAGTACTTC
15,TRBJ1-1,NA,NA,TRBV6-6,CASRTRDTLNTEAFF,TGTGCCAGCAGAACCCGGGACACGCTGAACACTGAAGCTTTCTTT
16,TRBJ1-6,NA,NA,TRBV6-1,CASSATGNFYNSPLHF,TGTGCCAGCAGTGCCACAGGGAACTTCTATAATTCACCCCTCCACTTT
15,TRBJ1-5,TRBD1,medium-sized,TRBV7-9,CASSSDRDSNQPQHF,TGTGCCAGCAGCTCCGACAGGGATAGCAATCAGCCCCAGCATTTT
15,TRBJ1-5,NA,NA,TRBV2,CASSGPLNSNQPQHF,TGTGCCAGCAGTGGGCCCCTGAATAGCAATCAGCCCCAGCATTTT
14,TRBJ2-7,TRBD2,NA,TRBV7-2,CASSLLAGGLEQYF,TGTGCCAGCAGCTTATTAGCGGGAGGGCTCGAGCAGTACTTC
15,TRBJ2-7,TRBD1,NA,TRBV9,CASSVEGQGAYEQYF,TGTGCCAGCAGCGTAGAGGGACAGGGGGCCTACGAGCAGTACTTC
17,TRBJ2-3,TRBD2,NA,TRBV5-1,CASSLDKRGTSTDTQYF,TGCGCCAGCAGCTTGGATAAGCGGGGAACTAGCACAGATACGCAGTATTTT
14,TRBJ2-7,TRBD2,NA,TRBV19,CASRIAGGPGEQYF,TGTGCCAGTAGGATAGCGGGAGGGCCAGGCGAGCAGTACTTC
16,TRBJ2-2,TRBD2,NA,TRBV9,CASSALAGGPSGELFF,TGTGCCAGCAGCGCCCTAGCGGGAGGGCCGAGCGGGGAGCTGTTTTTT
12,TRBJ2-5,TRBD1,NA,TRBV29-1,CSADRGGETQYF,TGCAGCGCGGACAGGGGAGGGGAGACCCAGTACTTC
13,TRBJ1-2,TRBD1,NA,TRBV2,CATAQGAVYGYTF,TGTGCCACAGCTCAGGGGGCGGTCTATGGCTACACCTTC
11,TRBJ2-7,NA,NA,TRBV18,CASSDFDEQYF,TGTGCCAGCTCAGATTTCGACGAGCAGTACTTC
13,TRBJ1-1,NA,NA,TRBV6-5,CASSFSGNTEAFF,TGTGCCAGCAGTTTTTCAGGGAACACTGAAGCTTTCTTT
14,TRBJ1-1,NA,NA,TRBV5-1,CASSRDGGSAEAFF,TGCGCCAGCAGCCGTGACGGGGGGAGCGCTGAAGCTTTCTTT
15,TRBJ1-2,TRBD1,NA,TRBV2,CASSEGTGTAYGYTF,TGTGCCAGCAGTGAAGGTACCGGGACAGCCTATGGCTACACCTTC
12,TRBJ2-1,NA,NA,TRBV6-1,CASSEGGVLQFF,TGTGCCAGCAGTGAAGGTGGGGTGTTGCAGTTCTTC
14,TRBJ2-7,NA,NA,TRBV18,CASSPPGQRYEQYF,TGTGCCAGCTCACCACCCGGACAGAGGTACGAGCAGTACTTC
15,TRBJ1-4,NA,NA,TRBV11-2,CASSPGGRNNEKLFF,TGTGCCAGCAGCCCGGGGGGGAGGAATAATGAAAAACTGTTTTTT
13,TRBJ2-4,NA,NA,TRBV14,CASSQSTGNIQYF,TGTGCCAGCAGCCAATCTACAGGCAACATTCAGTACTTC
14,TRBJ2-5,NA,NA,TRBV5-1,CASSLSGIGETQYF,TGCGCCAGCAGCTTGTCGGGGATAGGGGAGACCCAGTACTTC
15,TRBJ1-2,NA,NA,TRBV4-3,CASSQDLGHGYGYTF,TGCGCCAGCAGCCAAGATTTAGGGCATGGGTATGGCTACACCTTC
12,TRBJ1-1,NA,NA,TRBV28,CASSILNTEAFF,TGTGCCAGCAGTATATTGAACACTGAAGCTTTCTTT
16,TRBJ2-1,NA,NA,TRBV6-6,CASSYPTGSSRNEQFF,TGTGCCAGCAGTTACCCGACTGGATCCTCTCGGAATGAGCAGTTCTTC
15,TRBJ2-1,NA,NA,TRBV7-2,CASSPRRGSYNEQFF,TGTGCCAGCAGCCCACGGAGGGGGAGCTACAATGAGCAGTTCTTC
13,TRBJ1-1,NA,NA,TRBV18,CASVGLGGTEAFF,TGTGCCAGCGTGGGGCTCGGGGGCACTGAAGCTTTCTTT
14,TRBJ1-1,NA,NA,TRBV29-1,CSVERFVGGTEAFF,TGCAGCGTTGAAAGGTTCGTCGGCGGCACTGAAGCTTTCTTT
14,TRBJ1-4,NA,NA,TRBV5-1,CASSLDSVNEKLFF,TGCGCCAGCAGCTTGGACTCAGTAAATGAAAAACTGTTTTTT
15,TRBJ1-4,NA,NA,TRBV4-2,CASSQDPGANEKLFF,TGTGCCAGCAGCCAAGACCCGGGGGCGAATGAAAAACTGTTTTTT
13,TRBJ2-2,NA,NA,TRBV18,CASSPIKAGELFF,TGTGCCAGCTCACCAATAAAGGCCGGGGAGCTGTTTTTT
15,TRBJ1-6,NA,NA,TRBV5-1,CASSLEGNYNSPLHF,TGCGCCAGCAGCTTAGAGGGAAACTATAATTCACCCCTCCACTTT
15,TRBJ1-4,NA,NA,TRBV30,CAWTAVGVPGEKLFF,TGTGCCTGGACCGCGGTGGGGGTGCCGGGGGAAAAACTGTTTTTT
16,TRBJ2-5,NA,NA,TRBV7-2,CASSLSRTGPTGTQYF,TGTGCCAGCAGCTTAAGCCGGACGGGCCCCACGGGGACCCAGTACTTC
15,TRBJ2-3,NA,NA,TRBV2,CASSERGLSTDTQYF,TGTGCCAGCAGTGAAAGGGGTTTGAGCACAGATACGCAGTATTTT
13,TRBJ2-3,NA,NA,TRBV7-9,CASSLHSTDTQYF,TGTGCCAGCAGCTTACACAGCACAGATACGCAGTATTTT
13,TRBJ2-2,TRBD1,NA,TRBV29-1,CSVFDRGTGELFF,TGCAGCGTTTTCGACAGGGGAACCGGGGAGCTGTTTTTT
14,TRBJ1-6,NA,NA,TRBV6-6,CASSFNGYNSPLHF,TGTGCCAGCAGTTTTAACGGATATAATTCACCCCTCCACTTT
17,TRBJ1-5,TRBD1,NA,TRBV28,CASIRDPRTGGNQPQHF,TGTGCCAGCATAAGGGACCCCCGGACAGGGGGAAATCAGCCCCAGCATTTT
16,TRBJ2-5,NA,NA,TRBV5-6,CASSLLGPRVQETQYF,TGTGCCAGCAGCCTCCTCGGGCCCAGGGTACAAGAGACCCAGTACTTC
16,TRBJ1-2,NA,NA,TRBV6-4,CASRETDTGEEYGYTF,TGTGCCAGCAGGGAAACTGATACCGGGGAGGAGTATGGCTACACCTTC
15,TRBJ2-1,NA,NA,TRBV7-2,CASSLWGGAGNEQFF,TGTGCCAGCAGCCTCTGGGGGGGGGCTGGCAATGAGCAGTTCTTC
13,TRBJ1-1,NA,NA,TRBV5-5,CASSLFRNTEAFF,TGTGCCAGCAGCTTGTTTCGTAACACTGAAGCTTTCTTT
15,TRBJ1-5,NA,NA,TRBV7-2,CASSLAHGSNQPQHF,TGTGCCAGCAGCTTAGCGCATGGATCTAATCAGCCCCAGCATTTT
16,TRBJ1-4,TRBD1,NA,TRBV18,CASSLGQMATNEKLFF,TGTGCCAGCTCATTGGGACAGATGGCAACTAATGAAAAACTGTTTTTT
12,TRBJ1-6,NA,NA,TRBV21-1,CASRQGGSPLHF,TGTGCCAGCAGACAGGGTGGTTCACCCCTCCACTTT
15,TRBJ1-2,NA,NA,TRBV4-1,CASSRRGGGEYGYTF,TGCGCCAGCAGCCGACGGGGGGGAGGGGAATATGGCTACACCTTC
13,TRBJ2-3,NA,NA,TRBV5-4,CASSPSGTDTQYF,TGTGCCAGCAGCCCCTCGGGCACAGATACGCAGTATTTT
14,TRBJ2-7,NA,NA,TRBV6-1,CASSEWVGGYEQYF,TGTGCCAGCAGTGAATGGGTCGGAGGGTACGAGCAGTACTTC
13,TRBJ1-5,NA,NA,TRBV7-2,CASSPNRDKPQHF,TGTGCCAGCAGCCCTAACAGGGATAAGCCCCAGCATTTT
13,TRBJ1-3,NA,NA,TRBV4-2,CASSQESGNTIYF,TGTGCCAGCAGCCAAGAATCTGGAAACACCATATATTTT